The 8 T cell receptor beta chains in this list originate from one sample, sequenced in a study of Graves' ophthalmopathy and Graves' hyperthyroidism. RNA transcripts served as template for amplifying TCR beta CDR3 sequences. Second-round multiplex PCR came after first-round RT-PCR with HTBI primers. TCRdb redid the calling of the multiplex PCR reads with MiXCR, one entry per CDR3 protein. The table lists about 500,000 distinct CDR3 sequences, 14% of them singletons. Sequencing was done on a sample of blood. The origin of the receptors is a young woman with Graves' ophthalmopathy.

This clonotype was observed a handful of times. The V gene is TRBV25-1, the J gene TRBJ1-2; no definite D call. The CDR3 length is 15 residues. The germline V and J ends were trimmed by 1 base and 6 bases, with 15 bases remaining between them. The germline V gene encodes CDR1 MGHDK and CDR2 SYGVNS. The CDR3 here is CASSELGSTIDGYTF. CDR3 sequence (DNA): TGTGCCAGCAGTGAATTAGGCAGTACGATTGATGGCTACACCTTC.

This clonotype has ten or more counts. The V call is TRBV20-1, the J call TRBJ2-7, with D perhaps given as TRBD1 or TRBD2 (5 bases each). This CDR3 has 14 amino acids. Germline V gene data show CDR1 as DFQATT and CDR2 as SNEGSKA (reference sequence). V was clipped by 2 bases and J by 2 bases, with 13 bases between them. The CDR3 bases are TGCAGTGCTAGATCGAGGGGCAGGGCCTACGAGCAGTACTTC. Amino acids: CSARSRGRAYEQYF.

Many counts were recorded for this clonotype. This sequence joins TRBV19 and TRBJ2-4; D unclear. CDR3 size: 14 residues. Trimming removed 2 bases from V and 0 bases from J, with 5 bases in between. CDR1 LNHDA and CDR2 SQIVND come from the germline V gene (reference sequence). CDR3 sequence: CASSIQPAKNIQYF. In nucleotides, the CDR3 is TGTGCCAGTAGTATACAGCCAGCCAAAAACATTCAGTACTTC.

This clonotype was counted once. The CDR3 reads CASSSLTPLHF. CDR3 coding DNA: TGTGCCAGCAGTTCCCTGACACCCCTCCACTTT. The chain couples TRBV28 to TRBJ1-6; the D is unclear. CDR1 is MDHEN, CDR2 SYDVKM, per germline. The CDR3 has 11 residues. The V end was cut by 4 bases, the J end by 11 bases, with 6 bases between.

This clonotype was recorded at least ten times. The rearrangement links TRBV20-1 to TRBJ1-1; possibly TRBD1 for D (5 bases). CDR1 is DFQATT, CDR2 SNEGSKA, per germline (reference sequence). The length of the CDR3 is 13 residues. Trimming cost V 0 bases and J 4 bases, with 9 bases left between them. CDR3: CSARDEGTTEAFF. The CDR3 nucleotides are TGCAGTGCTAGAGATGAGGGGACCACTGAAGCTTTCTTT.

Points on this clonotype: Here the CDR3 omits its conserved ending phenylalanine or tryptophan, so a read error is the likely source. The genes are TRBV5-1 and TRBJ1-1; 8 bases are shared with TRBD1. V gave up 8 bases and J gave up 7 bases; unmatched junction bases: 13. The CDR3 has 14 amino acids. Germline loops: CDR1 SGHRS, CDR2 YFSETQ. This CDR3 reads CASSTQGASFEAFV. The CDR3 DNA is TGCGCCAGTAGCACCCAGGGGGCCAGTTTTGAAGCTTTCGTT.

Of note for this clonotype: This clone may be a read error of a much larger clone one base away. The V and J genes are TRBV6-5 and TRBJ1-1, with D perhaps matching TRBD1 (5 bases). Germline-derived CDR1 and CDR2 are MNHEY and SVGAGI. V was trimmed by 4 bases and J by 12 bases, leaving 18 bases between them. The CDR3 totals 13 residues. This CDR3 is CASSSDGAGESFF. As DNA, the CDR3 is TGTGCCAGCAGTTCGGACGGGGCGGGAGAATCTTTCTTT.

This clonotype was detected many times. The chain carries TRBV12-3 or TRBV12-4 and TRBJ1-2, with TRBD1 identical over 11 bases. This CDR3 contains 16 residues. Unmatched junction bases numbered 14, after V lost 6 bases and J lost 8 bases. The CDR3 spells CASRPGTGGGPSGYTF. The CDR3 bases are TGTGCCAGCAGACCCGGGACAGGGGGAGGACCTAGCGGCTACACCTTC.